This TCR beta chain appears in the sequencing data of a study of T cell repertoires in cytomegalovirus infection (dated by TCRdb to between 2018 and 2021). The study in broad terms: Because public TCR beta signatures pointed to carriage of CMV infection together with the matching HLA type, the HLA type of each donor mattered for the analysis. Beyond this particular receptor, the publication reports: In the ex vivo response, HLA-C-restricted CMV-specific TCR beta clonotypes were dominant, and in two of eight donors the single most frequent clonotype came from this HLA-C-restricted group. In both this cohort and an independent cohort of 350 to 400 donors, the cumulative frequency of public TCR beta family members distinguished carriers of CMV infection plus the relevant HLA type.

The CDR3 runs 13 residues from the cysteine to the phenylalanine. Just CDR3 DNA is preserved here, 39 bases in frame from base 1. The junction carries 7 bases between V and J, which are trimmed by 6 bases and 1 base respectively. The germline V gene provides CDR1 MNHNS and CDR2 SASEGT. As concerns this clonotype: Its antigen is still unknown. It has no much larger one-base neighbor in the sample; base qualities were not kept.

This sample was sequenced with an Illumina HiSeq 1500. TCRdb reworked the public reads: Q25 trimming with fastp, MiXCR clone assembly, productive beta chains retained. Every CDR3 protein is listed once, alongside the most common genes and DNA of its rows. The sample table lists around 260,000 distinct CDR3 sequences, roughly 26% of them with a count of one. Over 11% of the sample goes to the ten largest clones. The sequenced sample was PBMCs. The TCR comes from a human donor in good health (CMV status not recorded). Some clones in this sample may be carry-over from other donors' samples. Rearrangement joined TRBV6-1 to TRBJ2-4, with the identity of the D gene unclear. The CDR3 region: CASRPPAKNIQYF. The sequenced DNA: TGTGCCAGCAGGCCCCCGGCCAAAAACATTCAGTACTTC.